This TCR beta chain was sequenced in a study of vaccination and CD4 T cells after COVID-19. In the study overall: Overlapping peptides of the spike proteins of SARS-CoV-2, HCoV-NL63, HCoV-OC43 and HCoV-229E were used for cell stimulation.

The Oncomine TCR Beta short-read assay was applied to DNA of cultured CD4+ T cells. Each CDR3 protein gets one entry after TCRdb re-called the PCR reads with MiXCR. The table records roughly 18,000 distinct CDR3 sequences, approximately 58% of them present only once. A remark on this clonotype: The antigen is not known.

Looked up from germline, CDR1 is MRHNA and CDR2 is SNTAGT. This CDR3 is built from 14 residues. The junction had 9 bases not matched to a gene; V was cut back by 7 bases and J by 7 bases. Treatment meaning: approximately 9-day PBMC culture with coronavirus spike peptide pools or control peptides (ViraFEST assay). This TCR derives from a human donor who had recovered from COVID-19. The genes are TRBV6-4 and TRBJ2-1, with TRBD2 matching over 8 bases. Sequencing was done on a sample of CD4+ T cells from blood, cultured in vitro. CDR3 sequence (DNA): TGTGCCAGCAAGAGGGAGCGGGAGTCTAATGAGCAGTTCTTC. Translating it yields CASKRERESNEQFF.